The 14 T cell receptor beta chains below were found in one sample sequenced in a study of regulatory T cells in long-lasting Graves disease. The time point denotes: newly diagnosed GD, antithyroid drugs for less than 3 months. RNA extracted from PBMCs served as the sequencing template. TCR beta libraries were built with iRepertoire HTBI primers and Arm-PCR of CDR3 regions. TCRdb independently ran MiXCR on the multiplex PCR reads; one entry per CDR3 protein. The sample carries some 600,000 distinct CDR3 sequences, about 15% recorded once. Separately, the same data were catalogued under a study of T cells in Graves' hyperthyroidism and ophthalmopathy.

The starting material was peripheral blood mononuclear cells (PBMCs), obtained at new diagnosis, from a patient treated with antithyroid drugs. These receptors came from a man between 18 and 29 years old with Graves disease.

There are a few counts of this clonotype. The gene calls are TRBV3-1 and TRBJ2-2; a weak D match, TRBD1 (5 bases). CDR3 length: 12 residues. Trimming removed 1 base at V and 11 bases at J, with 8 bases between. CDR1 is LGHDT, CDR2 YNNKEL, per germline (reference sequence). CDR3 protein: CASSQAGFELFF. DNA for the CDR3: TGTGCCAGCAGCCAAGCAGGGTTTGAGCTGTTTTTT.

This clonotype was seen more than once but under ten times. The chain is built from TRBV2 and TRBJ1-5; a weak D match, TRBD1 (6 bases). The CDR3 is made up of 16 amino acids. Trimming pared 4 bases from V and 1 base from J, leaving 14 bases between. Germline loops: CDR1 SNHLY, CDR2 FYNNEI. The CDR3 reads CASSAGGGGSNQPQHF. The CDR3 DNA is TGTGCCAGCAGTGCGGGAGGGGGTGGGAGCAATCAGCCCCAGCATTTT.

The chain is built from TRBV29-1 and TRBJ2-3; perhaps TRBD2 as D (6 bases). Germline loops: CDR1 SQVTM, CDR2 ANQGSEA. This CDR3 spans 13 amino acids. CDR3 protein: CSDVGGDLDTQYF. As DNA, the CDR3 is TGCAGTGACGTTGGAGGGGACCTCGATACGCAGTATTTT.

This chain links TRBV5-1 with TRBJ2-1; D possibly corresponds to TRBD1 (5 bases). CDR3 size: 13 residues. Looked up from germline, CDR1 is SGHRS and CDR2 is YFSETQ. Between the trimmed V and J ends, which lost 4 bases and 5 bases, there was a span of 10 bases. Here the CDR3 reads CASSPDRNNEQFF. CDR3 sequence (DNA): TGCGCCAGCAGCCCTGACAGAAACAATGAGCAGTTCTTC.

This clonotype was picked up a small number of times. In DNA form, the CDR3 reads TGTGCCACCAGCAGAGATAACACGGACTACGAGCAGTACTTC. Amino acid sequence: CATSRDNTDYEQYF. This chain uses TRBV15 with TRBJ2-7; D is ambiguous. The V gene lost 0 bases and the J gene lost 3 bases, with 9 bases spanning the gap. CDR3 length: 14 residues. Germline-derived CDR1 and CDR2 are LNHNV and YYDKDF (reference sequence).

There are a few counts of this clonotype. J is TRBJ1-1 and V is TRBV7-6; D possibly corresponds to TRBD1 (5 bases). The CDR3 consists of 14 residues. Trimming took off 6 bases at V and 2 bases at J, with 13 bases between the two ends. Germline V gene sequence: CDR1 SGHVS, CDR2 FNYEAQ. The CDR3 DNA follows: TGTGCCAGCAGTCCCGACAGAAGAAACACTGAAGCTTTCTTT. Its protein product is CASSPDRRNTEAFF.

The chain combines TRBV20-1 with TRBJ1-1; D might be TRBD1 (5 bases). This CDR3 is built from 14 residues. Germline V gene data show CDR1 as DFQATT and CDR2 as SNEGSKA (reference sequence). V lost 4 bases, J lost 3 bases, and 15 bases lay in between. The CDR3 DNA follows: TGCAGTGCTACGCAAGGGGCGAGGGACACTGAAGCTTTCTTT. Translated, it gives CSATQGARDTEAFF.

Remarks on this clonotype: As the CDR3 is not closed by the conserved phenylalanine or tryptophan, this likely results from a read error. The chain employs TRBV5-1 and TRBJ1-1, with 7 bases lining up with TRBD1. CDR3 length: 17 amino acids. The germline gives CDR1 SGHRS, CDR2 YFSETQ. Losses at the gene ends were 6 bases for V and 3 bases for J; bases not matched to a gene: 17. The CDR3 loop is CASNHRGQSALDTEAFL. CDR3 in DNA: TGCGCCAGCAACCACCGGGGACAGAGTGCCTTGGACACTGAAGCTTTCCTT.

This chain uses TRBV27 with TRBJ2-3, with TRBD2 identical over 10 bases. The V segment lost 6 bases and the J segment 5 bases; nucleotides outside the gene matches: 11. Germline V gives CDR1 MNHEY, CDR2 SMNVEV (reference sequence). This CDR3 contains 16 residues. The CDR3 loop is CASRPRAGGPGDTQYF. The CDR3 nucleotides are TGTGCCAGCAGGCCAAGAGCGGGAGGGCCGGGAGATACGCAGTATTTT.

The chain has TRBV9 and TRBJ1-2; 7 bases are a match to TRBD1. Germline V lookup: CDR1 SGDLS, CDR2 YYNGEE. After removal of 0 bases from V and 0 bases from J, the junction contained 8 bases not matched to a gene. The CDR3 runs 17 residues. CDR3 nucleotide sequence: TGTGCCAGCAGCGTAGACCCTGGGACAGCTCCTAACTATGGCTACACCTTC. As protein: CASSVDPGTAPNYGYTF.

A few counts support this clonotype. The chain carries TRBV6-2 or TRBV6-3 and TRBJ2-7; TRBD2 might be the D (5 bases). V shed 5 bases and J shed 0 bases, with 11 bases lying between them. The CDR3 runs to 14 residues. CDR1 and CDR2 from the germline V gene are MNHEY and SVGEGT. For the CDR3, the DNA is TGTGCCAGCAGTGTAGCGACACCCTCCTACGAGCAGTACTTC. This gives the protein CASSVATPSYEQYF.

V and J are TRBV6-1 and TRBJ1-2, with TRBD1 matching 12 bases. The germline V gene has CDR1 MNHNS and CDR2 SASEGT. The CDR3 has 14 residues. The ends lost 8 bases at V and 8 bases at J; junction bases unmatched: 9. The CDR3, as DNA: TGTGCCAGCGTTTGGGGACAGGGGGCTGGAGGCTACACCTTC. It encodes CASVWGQGAGGYTF.

The rearrangement joins TRBV12-3 or TRBV12-4 to TRBJ1-2, with 8 bases aligning to TRBD1. After removal of 8 bases from V and 0 bases from J, the junction contained 14 bases not matched to a gene. The CDR3 length is 17 residues. The CDR3 region is CASHLWGQVKANYGYTF. The DNA for the CDR3 is TGTGCCAGCCATTTGTGGGGACAGGTGAAAGCTAACTATGGCTACACCTTC.

This clonotype was detected a few times. Here the CDR3 reads CASSDSRGMYNEQFF. The CDR3 bases are TGCGCCAGCAGTGATAGCCGGGGGATGTACAATGAGCAGTTCTTC. The chain recombines TRBV10-2 with TRBJ2-1, with D possibly being TRBD2 (6 bases). Deletions cut 3 bases from V and 4 bases from J, with 13 bases between. Looked up from germline, CDR1 is WSHSY and CDR2 is SAAADI. The CDR3 is 15 residues long.